This entry is about one T cell receptor beta chain. As yet, its antigen is unknown. An end of the junction differs from the germline gene, which may be a read error. The TCR beta libraries were generated through quantitative 5'-RACE incorporating molecular barcodes. TCRdb re-called the 5' RACE reads through MiXCR, storing one row per CDR3 protein. The table lists about 450,000 distinct CDR3 sequences, roughly a quarter of them singletons. The sample originates from a study of CD8 T cells in ankylosing spondylitis. Study-level results: Past research had described some motif variants in reactive arthritis synovial fluid and blood. Reports say disease-linked clones showed up significantly more in matched ankylosing spondylitis synovial fluid. Seemingly distinctive of ankylosing spondylitis blood was a TCR beta motif formed by eight highly homologous variants.

CDR1 is DFQATT and CDR2 is SNEGSKA in the germline V gene (reference sequence). This CDR3 region has 16 residues. V gene TRBV20-1 combines with J gene TRBJ2-3; TRBD2 agrees at 14 bases. The receptor's source is a male donor with ankylosing spondylitis. Sequencing was done on a sample of blood, either unsorted or a sorted T cell fraction (not recorded which). CDR3 loop: CCARGGLAGVPDTQYF. The CDR3 region has the DNA TGCTGTGCGCGGGGGGGACTAGCGGGAGTCCCAGATACGCAGTATTTT.